This T cell receptor (beta chain) was sequenced in a study of regulatory T cells in long-lasting Graves disease. Time point given: persistent/refractory GD, antithyroid drugs over 5 years with positive TRAb. PBMC-derived RNA was used for the TCR library. In each case, Graves' disease was diagnosed per American Thyroid Association guidelines. EDTA tubes held approximately 8.8 milliliters of peripheral blood from each patient. Through Arm-PCR of CDR3 regions and iRepertoire HTBI primers, TCR beta libraries were built. TCRdb re-analysed the multiplex PCR reads in MiXCR, keeping a single row per CDR3 protein. The data show some 470,000 distinct CDR3 sequences, roughly 21% seen once. Sequenced material: peripheral blood mononuclear cells (PBMCs), taken when the disease was refractory, from a patient treated with antithyroid drugs. The TCR was taken from a female donor with Graves disease.

This CDR3 reads CASSLPTYYGYTF. As DNA, the CDR3 is TGTGCCAGCAGCTTGCCCACCTACTATGGCTACACCTTC. This chain joins TRBV7-2 and TRBJ1-2; D remains unclear. Deletions cut 3 bases from V and 3 bases from J, with 8 bases between. The CDR3 extends over 13 amino acids. The V gene's germline CDR1 is SGHTA and CDR2 FQGNSA.